The 2 T cell receptor beta chains in this list originate from one sample, sequenced in a study of shared clonotypes between healthy human individuals. Cells designated naive CD8 were CD45RO-negative and were positively selected for CCR7, with terminally differentiated effector memory CD45RA+ cells excluded. TCRdb keeps only in-frame clones here, not all; method: immunoSEQ multiplex PCR. The sample contains 700,000 to 950,000 clones, about 96% of which appear only once. Specimen: naive CD8+ T cells sorted from blood. The source of these receptors is a young man in good health.

The chain employs TRBV5-1 and TRBJ2-5; D may be TRBD1 (6 bases). The germline gives CDR1 SGHRS, CDR2 YFSETQ. Trimming shortened V by 2 bases and J by 2 bases, and 13 bases separated the two germline ends. The length of the CDR3 is 15 residues. The CDR3 here is CASSFTTGNQETQYF. The CDR3 nucleotides read TGCGCCAGCAGCTTTACCACAGGGAATCAAGAGACCCAGTACTTC.

The chain uses TRBV5-1 and TRBJ2-1; no clear D. CDR3 length: 14 residues. V dropped 3 bases and J dropped 5 bases, with 12 bases sitting between them. Per germline, CDR1 SGHRS and CDR2 YFSETQ. In DNA form, the CDR3 reads TGCGCCAGCAGCTCGCTGGACCTCAACAATGAGCAGTTCTTC. Its translation is CASSSLDLNNEQFF.